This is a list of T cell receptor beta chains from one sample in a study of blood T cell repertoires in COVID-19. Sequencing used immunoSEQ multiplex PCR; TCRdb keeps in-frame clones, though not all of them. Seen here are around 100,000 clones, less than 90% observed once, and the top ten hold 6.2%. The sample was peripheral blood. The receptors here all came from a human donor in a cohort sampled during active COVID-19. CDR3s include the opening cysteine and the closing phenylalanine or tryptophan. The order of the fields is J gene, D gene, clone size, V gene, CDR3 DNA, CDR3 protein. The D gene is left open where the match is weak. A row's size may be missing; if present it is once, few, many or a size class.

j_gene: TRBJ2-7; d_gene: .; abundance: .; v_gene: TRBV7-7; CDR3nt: TGTGCCAGCAGCTCTGGGCGCGGGACAGTGTACTTC; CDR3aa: CASSSGRGTVYF
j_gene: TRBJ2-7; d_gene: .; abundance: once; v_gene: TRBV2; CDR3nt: TGTGCCAGCGCCGAAAAGGGGGAAGGGTCCTACGAGCAGTACTTC; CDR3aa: CASAEKGEGSYEQYF
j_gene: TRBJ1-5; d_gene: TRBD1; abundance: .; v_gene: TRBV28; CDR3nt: TGTGCCAGCAGTTTGGGACAGGGGTTTCGTCAGCCCCAGCATTTT; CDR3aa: CASSLGQGFRQPQHF
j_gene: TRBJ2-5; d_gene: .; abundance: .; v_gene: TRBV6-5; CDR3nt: TGTGCCAGCAGTTACGTTCGACAGCCGTTCACCCAGTACTTC; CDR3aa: CASSYVRQPFTQYF
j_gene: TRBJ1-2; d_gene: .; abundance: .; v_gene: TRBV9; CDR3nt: TGTGCCAGCAGCGTAGGGCAGGGAGGGACGAGTGGCTACACCTTC; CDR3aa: CASSVGQGGTSGYTF
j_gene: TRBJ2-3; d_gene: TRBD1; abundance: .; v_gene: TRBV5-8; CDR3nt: TGTGCCAGCAAGGCAGGGGGTTTCGCAGATACGCAGTATTTT; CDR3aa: CASKAGGFADTQYF
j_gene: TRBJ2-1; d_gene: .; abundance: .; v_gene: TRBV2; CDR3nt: TGTGCCAGCAGTTCAGGGGCGGCTTGGTTTGAGCAGTTCTTC; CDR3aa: CASSSGAAWFEQFF
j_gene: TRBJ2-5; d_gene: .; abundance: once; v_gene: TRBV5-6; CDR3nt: TGTGCCAGCAGCGGGGTGGGGAGAGTACAAGAGACCCAGTACTTC; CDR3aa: CASSGVGRVQETQYF
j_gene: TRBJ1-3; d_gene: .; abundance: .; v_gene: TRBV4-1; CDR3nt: TGCGCCAGCAGCCAAACTCCCCCGCAGGGGCTCTATGACACCATATATTTT; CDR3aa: CASSQTPPQGLYDTIYF
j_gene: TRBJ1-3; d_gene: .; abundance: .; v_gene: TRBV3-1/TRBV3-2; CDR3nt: TGTGCCAGCAGCTGGGGGGGGTGGGACTCTGGAAACACCATATATTTT; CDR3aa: CASSWGGWDSGNTIYF
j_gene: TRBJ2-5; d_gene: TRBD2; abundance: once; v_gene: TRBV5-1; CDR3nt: TGCGCCAGCAGCCCCGGGGGGGGAGAGACCCAGTACTTC; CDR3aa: CASSPGGGETQYF
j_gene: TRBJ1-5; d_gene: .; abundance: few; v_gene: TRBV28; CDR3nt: TGTGCCAGCAGTTTGGCCAGGGGTACGTATAGCAATCAGCCCCAGCATTTT; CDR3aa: CASSLARGTYSNQPQHF
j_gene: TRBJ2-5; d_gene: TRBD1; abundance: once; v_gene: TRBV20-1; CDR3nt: TGCAGTGCTAGTAAAGAAAACGCGTTGGACAGGGATGCGGAGACCCAGTACTTC; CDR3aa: CSASKENALDRDAETQYF
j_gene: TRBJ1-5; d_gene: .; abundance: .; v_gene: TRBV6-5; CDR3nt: TGTGCCAGCAGTAGCCTTAGTACGTTAAATCAGCCCCAGCATTTT; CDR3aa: CASSSLSTLNQPQHF
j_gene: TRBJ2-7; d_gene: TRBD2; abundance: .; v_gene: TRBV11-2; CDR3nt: TGTGCCAGCAGCTTGACTCACGGGGGGAACTACGAGCAGTACTTC; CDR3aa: CASSLTHGGNYEQYF
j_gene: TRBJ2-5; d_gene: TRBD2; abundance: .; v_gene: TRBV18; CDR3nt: TGTGCCAGCTCAACTAGCGGAGAAGAGACCCAGTACTTC; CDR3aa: CASSTSGEETQYF
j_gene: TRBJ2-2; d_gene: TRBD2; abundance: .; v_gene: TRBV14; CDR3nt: TGTGCCAGCAGCCAAGATCCCGAACTAGCGGGGGGGTTCGGGGAGCTGTTTTTT; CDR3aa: CASSQDPELAGGFGELFF
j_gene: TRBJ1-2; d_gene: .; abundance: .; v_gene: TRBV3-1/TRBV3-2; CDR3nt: TGTGCCAGCAGCCATCAGACGGGTAAAGCCGGCTCGAGCTATGGCTACACCTTC; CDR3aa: CASSHQTGKAGSSYGYTF
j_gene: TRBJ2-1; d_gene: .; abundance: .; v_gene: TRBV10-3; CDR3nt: TGTGCCATCACTACAAACAGGGCCCACAATGAGCAGTTCTTC; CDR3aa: CAITTNRAHNEQFF
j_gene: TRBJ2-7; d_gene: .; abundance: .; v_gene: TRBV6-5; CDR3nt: TGTGCCAGCAGGCGGCAGGGCTACGAGCAGTACTTC; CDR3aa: CASRRQGYEQYF
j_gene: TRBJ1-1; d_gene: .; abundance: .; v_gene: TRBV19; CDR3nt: TGTGCCAGTAGCCCCCGTGGGCAGGGAGGGGGCACTGAAGCTTTCTTT; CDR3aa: CASSPRGQGGGTEAFF
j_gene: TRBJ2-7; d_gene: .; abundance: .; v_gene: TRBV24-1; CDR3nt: TGTGCCACCAGTGATTCAAAGCAGGGAGGAATCTACGAGCAGTACTTC; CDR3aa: CATSDSKQGGIYEQYF
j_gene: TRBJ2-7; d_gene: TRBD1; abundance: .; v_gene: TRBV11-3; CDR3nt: TGTGCCAGCAGCTTAGGCGGACAGGGGTTCTACGAGCAGTACTTC; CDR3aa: CASSLGGQGFYEQYF
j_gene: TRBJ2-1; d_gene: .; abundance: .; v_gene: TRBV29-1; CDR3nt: TGCAGCGTTGACGTGTACAATGAGCAGTTCTTC; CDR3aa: CSVDVYNEQFF
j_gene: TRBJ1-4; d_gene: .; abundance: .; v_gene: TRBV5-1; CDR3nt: TGCGCCAGCAGTCCAGGACTATCGGGTGAAAAACTGTTTTTT; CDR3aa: CASSPGLSGEKLFF
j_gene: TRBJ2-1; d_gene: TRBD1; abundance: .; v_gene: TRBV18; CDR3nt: TGTGCCAGCTCACTAGGACAGGGGATCTACAATGAGCAGTTCTTC; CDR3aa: CASSLGQGIYNEQFF
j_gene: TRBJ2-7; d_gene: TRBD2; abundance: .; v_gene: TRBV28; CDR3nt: TGTGCCAGCAGTTTTGGGCTAGCGGGGAGCTACGAGCAGTACTTC; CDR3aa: CASSFGLAGSYEQYF
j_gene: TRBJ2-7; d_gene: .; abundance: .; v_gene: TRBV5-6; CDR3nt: TGTGCCAGCAGCTTACCCGGGACATCTTACGAGCAGTACTTC; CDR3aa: CASSLPGTSYEQYF
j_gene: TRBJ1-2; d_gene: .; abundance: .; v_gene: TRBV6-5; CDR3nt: TGTGCCAGCGGCTCAGGGCAAAACTATGGCTACACCTTC; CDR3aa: CASGSGQNYGYTF
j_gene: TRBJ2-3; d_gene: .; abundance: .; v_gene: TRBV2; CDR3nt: TGTGCCAGCAGCGCCACAGGAGAGAGCACAGATACGCAGTATTTT; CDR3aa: CASSATGESTDTQYF
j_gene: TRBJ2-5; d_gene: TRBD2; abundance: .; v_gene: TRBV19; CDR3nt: TGTGCCAGTAGTATGACTAGCGGGAGTCGGGAGACCCAGTACTTC; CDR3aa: CASSMTSGSRETQYF
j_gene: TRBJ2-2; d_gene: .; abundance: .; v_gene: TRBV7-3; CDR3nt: TGTGCCAGCCGCGCGGGTGGGACCGGGGAGCTGTTTTTT; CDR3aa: CASRAGGTGELFF
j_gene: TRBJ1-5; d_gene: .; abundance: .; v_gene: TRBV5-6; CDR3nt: TGTGCCAGCAGCCTCCAAGGGGGAAGCAATCAGCCCCAGCATTTT; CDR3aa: CASSLQGGSNQPQHF
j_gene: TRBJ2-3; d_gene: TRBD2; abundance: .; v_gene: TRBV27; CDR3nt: TGTGCCAGCAGTCGCGGGGGGGCAGCAGATACGCAGTATTTT; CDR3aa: CASSRGGAADTQYF
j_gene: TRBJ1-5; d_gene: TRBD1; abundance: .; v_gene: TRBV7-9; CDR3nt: TGTGCCAGCAGCCGGAACCAGGGGGAGCAGCCCCAGCATTTT; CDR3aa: CASSRNQGEQPQHF
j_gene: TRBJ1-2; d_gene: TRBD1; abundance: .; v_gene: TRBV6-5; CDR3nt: TGTGCCAGCAGTTACGGGACAGGACCCCTAAGGGGTGGCTACACCTTC; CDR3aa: CASSYGTGPLRGGYTF
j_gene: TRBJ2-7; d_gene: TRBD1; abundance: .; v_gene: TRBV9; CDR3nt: TGTGCCAGCAGCGTAGGGCCAGGGGGAACCTACGAGCAGTACTTC; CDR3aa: CASSVGPGGTYEQYF
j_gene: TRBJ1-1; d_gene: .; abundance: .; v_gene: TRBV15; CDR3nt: TGTGCCACCAGCAGAGATCGACATCGGAACACTGAAGCTTTCTTT; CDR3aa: CATSRDRHRNTEAFF
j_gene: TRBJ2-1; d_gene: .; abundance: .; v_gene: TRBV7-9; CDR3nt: TGTGCCAGCAACGGGGATTCCTACAATGAGCAGTTCTTC; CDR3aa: CASNGDSYNEQFF
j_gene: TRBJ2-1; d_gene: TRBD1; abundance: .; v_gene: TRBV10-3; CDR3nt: TGTGCCATCAGGCAGTCGGGGGACAGGGTGGGGATTGAGCAGTTCTTC; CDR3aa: CAIRQSGDRVGIEQFF
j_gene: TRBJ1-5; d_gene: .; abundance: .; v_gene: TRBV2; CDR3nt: TGTGCCAGCAGTGAAGCGCTTATAGGGGTGAAGGAGCCCCAGCATTTT; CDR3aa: CASSEALIGVKEPQHF
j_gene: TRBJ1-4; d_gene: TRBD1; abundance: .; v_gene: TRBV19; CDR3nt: TGTGCCAGTAGGGTCGACAGGGTTGCAACTAATGAAAAACTGTTTTTT; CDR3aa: CASRVDRVATNEKLFF
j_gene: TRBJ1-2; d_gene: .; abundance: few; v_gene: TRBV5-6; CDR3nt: TGTGCCAGCAGCTTGGCCCCACAGGGAGCTAACTATGGCTACACCTTC; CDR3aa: CASSLAPQGANYGYTF
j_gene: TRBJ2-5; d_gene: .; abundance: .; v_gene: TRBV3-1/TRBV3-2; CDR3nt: TGTGCCAGCACTCAGGGGGGTAGCGAGACCCAGTACTTC; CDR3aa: CASTQGGSETQYF
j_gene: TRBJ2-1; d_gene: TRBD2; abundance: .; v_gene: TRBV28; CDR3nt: TGTGCCAGCAGTTCCCATCGACTAGCGGGAGACAACCAACGAATATACAATGAGCAGTTCTTC; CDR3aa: CASSSHRLAGDNQRIYNEQFF
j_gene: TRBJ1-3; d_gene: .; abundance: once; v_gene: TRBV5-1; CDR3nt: TGCGCCAGCAGCGGGGACATCCTCGGAAACACCATATATTTT; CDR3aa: CASSGDILGNTIYF
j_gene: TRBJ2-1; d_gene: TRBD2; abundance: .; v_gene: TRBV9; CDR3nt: TGTGCCAGCAGCCCCCACGCGGGGGTAAACTACAATGAGCAGTTCTTC; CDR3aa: CASSPHAGVNYNEQFF
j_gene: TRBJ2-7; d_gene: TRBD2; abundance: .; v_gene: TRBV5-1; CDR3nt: TGCGCCAGCAGCTTGGGACTAGCGGGAGGGCCCTCCTACGAGCAGTACTTC; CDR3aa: CASSLGLAGGPSYEQYF
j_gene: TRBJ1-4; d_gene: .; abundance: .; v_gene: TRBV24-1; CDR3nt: TGTGCCACCAGTGAATGGACACAGACTAATGAAAAACTGTTTTTT; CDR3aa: CATSEWTQTNEKLFF
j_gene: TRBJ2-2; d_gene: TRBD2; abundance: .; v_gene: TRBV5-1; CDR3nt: TGCGCCAGCAGCTTGGCCACGGGGGGCACCGGGGAGCTGTTTTTT; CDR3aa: CASSLATGGTGELFF
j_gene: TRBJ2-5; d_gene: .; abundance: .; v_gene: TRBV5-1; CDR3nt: TGCGCCAGCAGCTTGGCCGGTCAGGAAGAGACCCAGTACTTC; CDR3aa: CASSLAGQEETQYF
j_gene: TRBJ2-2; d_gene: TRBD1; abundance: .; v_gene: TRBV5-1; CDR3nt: TGCGCCAGCAGCTTAACGGGACAGGGTACCGGGGAGCTGTTTTTT; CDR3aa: CASSLTGQGTGELFF
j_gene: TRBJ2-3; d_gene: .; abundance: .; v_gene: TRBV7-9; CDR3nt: TGTGCCAGCAGCTTAGGCGGGGCCAAGTTCACAGATACGCAGTATTTT; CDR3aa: CASSLGGAKFTDTQYF
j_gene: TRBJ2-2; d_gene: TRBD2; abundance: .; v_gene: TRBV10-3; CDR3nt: TGTGCCACCGGGGGAGGGAGCGGGAGGAATACCGGGGAGCTGTTTTTT; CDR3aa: CATGGGSGRNTGELFF
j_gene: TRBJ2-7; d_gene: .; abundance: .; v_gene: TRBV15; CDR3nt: TGTGCCACCAGCAGAGTTCCGGGTTACGAGCAGTACTTC; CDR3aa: CATSRVPGYEQYF
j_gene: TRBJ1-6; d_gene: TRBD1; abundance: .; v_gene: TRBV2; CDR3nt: TGTGCCAGCAGTTTAGGGACAGGGAGGAATTCACCCCTCCACTTT; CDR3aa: CASSLGTGRNSPLHF
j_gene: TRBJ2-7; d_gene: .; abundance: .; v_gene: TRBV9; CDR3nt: TGTGCCAGCAGCGTAGGCCAGGGGGGCCAGGTTCCCTACGAGCAGTACTTC; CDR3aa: CASSVGQGGQVPYEQYF
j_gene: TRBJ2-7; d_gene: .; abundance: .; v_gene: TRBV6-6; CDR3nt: TGTGCCAGCGGTCGCGTTCCCTACGAGCAGTACTTC; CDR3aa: CASGRVPYEQYF
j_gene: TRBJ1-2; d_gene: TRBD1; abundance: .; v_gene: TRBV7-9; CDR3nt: TGTGCCAGCAGCTCGCAGGGACAGGGTCATCGTGGCTACACCTTC; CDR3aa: CASSSQGQGHRGYTF
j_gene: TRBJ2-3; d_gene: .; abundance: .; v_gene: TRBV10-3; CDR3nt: TGTGCCATCAGCGGCGGGATCGATACGCAGTATTTT; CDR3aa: CAISGGIDTQYF